Sequencing of this TCR beta chain was carried out in a study of CXCR3-negative and CXCR3-positive naive CD8 T cells. About this clonotype itself: Its antigen remains unidentified.

Naive CD8+ T lymphocytes were specified as CD45RO-CCR7+CD27+CD95-. Each TRB cDNA library was prepared by 5' RACE (with UMI labels). From its re-call of the 5' RACE reads, TCRdb lists each CDR3 protein once, without DNA. Its table lists more than 40,000 distinct CDR3 sequences. Germline CDR1 reads MDHEN; CDR2 reads SYDVKM. The CDR3 is 15 amino acids. Regarding the study as a whole: The study found comparably high diversity in both naive subsets and much lower diversity in memory CD8+ cells. A higher hydrophobicity marked the TRB CDR3s of CXCR3-positive naive cells versus CXCR3-negative naive cells.

This sequence was found in a human donor in good health. Some clones in this sample may be carry-over from other donors' samples. This rearrangement joins TRBV28 to TRBJ2-7; there is no DNA to check the TCRdb D call of TRBD2. What was sequenced was naive CXCR3- CD8+ T cells from blood. Subset described: CD45RO-CCR7+CD27+CD95- naive CD8+ T cells lacking CXCR3 (TNR3-). CDR3 region: CASSPTSGMGYEQYF.